This entry features one T cell receptor (beta chain) sequence. Its antigen is undetermined. The source of the sample is a study of radiation and T cells in renal cell carcinoma. Study details: Nephrectomy followed 15 Gy stereotactic body radiation by 4 weeks.

The time point denotes: baseline pretreatment blood. Treatment here: 15 Gy SBRT to primary tumor, nephrectomy 4 weeks later. Radiation-treated patients gave blood at baseline, week 2 and week 4. Trimming removed 2 bases at V and 3 bases at J, with 23 bases between. CDR3 length equals 18 residues. Germline lookup yields CDR1 SGDLS and CDR2 YYNGEE. Using immunoSEQ multiplex PCR, the repertoire was profiled, and TCRdb retains in-frame clones only, with some absent. The repertoire consists of 100,000 to 150,000 clones, with roughly 80% occurring once and the leading ten covering 2.5% to 3.5%. General study results and limits: In blood, top tumor clones expanded by 2 weeks, shrinking by 4.

This clonotype was sampled from a woman aged 55-69 years with renal cell carcinoma. The chain combines TRBV9 with TRBJ1-1, with D uncertain. The sequenced sample was blood, obtained from a patient whose treatment included radiotherapy and nephrectomy. In DNA, the CDR3 is TGTGCCAGCAGCGTGTTAACAATGGTGGACGGGGAAGACACTGAAGCTTTCTTT. Its protein product is CASSVLTMVDGEDTEAFF.